Listed below are T cell receptor beta chains from one sample, sequenced in a study of shared clonotypes between healthy human individuals. Method: immunoSEQ multiplex PCR; TCRdb's copy keeps in-frame clones and lacks some. The sample lists some 2.1 million clones, 85% to 95% occurring once. Sequenced input: naive CD4+ T cells sorted from blood. The receptors here all came from a man younger than 30 in good health. Both conserved end residues are part of each CDR3. A D gene is named only where the DNA matches it firmly. A row's size may be missing; if present it is once, few, many or a size class.

V gene,D gene,J gene,clone size,CDR3 DNA,CDR3 protein
TRBV28,TRBD2,TRBJ2-1,NA,TGTGCCAGCAGTTTTGGATTCCAGCGGGGGGGCCGTTCCTACAATGAGCAGTTCTTC,CASSFGFQRGGRSYNEQFF
TRBV5-1,NA,TRBJ2-1,NA,TGCGCCAGCAGCCCCCCACGCCAGGGCTACAATGAGCAGTTCTTC,CASSPPRQGYNEQFF
TRBV6-5,NA,TRBJ2-6,NA,TGTGCCAGCAGTTACTCCGGGGGATCAGGGGCCAACGTCCTGACTTTC,CASSYSGGSGANVLTF
TRBV11-2,NA,TRBJ2-4,NA,TGTGCCAGCAGCTTAGATAGGGCCGGGACAGCCAAAAACATTCAGTACTTC,CASSLDRAGTAKNIQYF
TRBV6-1,NA,TRBJ1-2,NA,TGTGCCAGCAGGGGGGGGGACGGCAACTATGGCTACACCTTC,CASRGGDGNYGYTF
TRBV10-2,TRBD1,TRBJ1-1,NA,TGCGCCAGCAGTGAAGGGGGCGGCACTGAAGCTTTCTTT,CASSEGGGTEAFF
TRBV7-9,NA,TRBJ2-3,NA,TGTGCCAGCAGCTTAGAAACGGGAGTGACAGATACGCAGTATTTT,CASSLETGVTDTQYF
TRBV5-6,NA,TRBJ2-7,NA,TGTGCCAGCAGCTTGGAGGCCGAGCAGTACTTC,CASSLEAEQYF
TRBV11-2,NA,TRBJ2-1,NA,TGTGCCAGCAGCTTAGATTGGGTTACTAATGAGCAGTTCTTC,CASSLDWVTNEQFF
TRBV27,TRBD1,TRBJ1-2,once,TGTGCCAGCAGTTTAAGCCGGGACAGGGGATTTGGCTACACCTTC,CASSLSRDRGFGYTF
TRBV5-6,TRBD2,TRBJ2-3,NA,TGTGCCAGCAGCTCTGGGACTAGCGGGAGAGCAGATACGCAGTATTTT,CASSSGTSGRADTQYF
TRBV27,NA,TRBJ1-6,NA,TGTGCCAGCAGTCAAAAGCGGGGTGACTATAATTCACCCCTCCACTTT,CASSQKRGDYNSPLHF
TRBV14,NA,TRBJ2-2,NA,TGTGCCAGCAGCCAAGACAGGGCGTACACCGGGGAGCTGTTTTTT,CASSQDRAYTGELFF
TRBV20-1,NA,TRBJ2-7,NA,TGCAGTGCTAGAGATCAAGGAGAGCAGTACTTC,CSARDQGEQYF
TRBV18,NA,TRBJ2-5,NA,TGTGCCAGCTCAACGAATTTGGAAGAGACCCAGTACTTC,CASSTNLEETQYF
TRBV5-4,TRBD1,TRBJ1-1,NA,TGTGCCAGCAGCTCCCGGGACAGGGGCCACAACACTGAAGCTTTCTTT,CASSSRDRGHNTEAFF
TRBV6-6,NA,TRBJ2-3,NA,TGTGCCAGCAGCGGTAGCAGCACAGATACGCAGTATTTT,CASSGSSTDTQYF
TRBV2,TRBD1,TRBJ1-5,few,TGTGCCAGCAGTGAAGGACAGGGTCCTTGGCCCCAGCATTTT,CASSEGQGPWPQHF
TRBV28,NA,TRBJ1-2,NA,TGTGCCAGCAGTTTTACAGAAGACTATGGCTACACCTTC,CASSFTEDYGYTF
TRBV6-5,NA,TRBJ1-4,NA,TGTGCCAGCAGTCCCGACGGCTGGAATGAAAAACTGTTTTTT,CASSPDGWNEKLFF
TRBV19,NA,TRBJ1-5,NA,TGTGCCAGTAGTCCCTCAGGGGACGGGAATCAGCCCCAGCATTTT,CASSPSGDGNQPQHF
TRBV18,NA,TRBJ1-5,NA,TGTGCCAGCTCACTGGCTGACCCCACGAGTCAGCCCCAGCATTTT,CASSLADPTSQPQHF
TRBV5-6,TRBD2,TRBJ2-7,NA,TGTGCCAGCAGCTCTAGCGGGGGAGGCTACGAGCAGTACTTC,CASSSSGGGYEQYF
TRBV5-4,TRBD1,TRBJ2-7,NA,TGTGCCAGCAGCTTACAGGGGTACGAGCAGTACTTC,CASSLQGYEQYF
TRBV10-1,NA,TRBJ1-1,NA,TGCGCCAGGGGCAGGCGTTTGAACACTGAAGCTTTCTTT,CARGRRLNTEAFF
TRBV5-8,NA,TRBJ2-5,NA,TGTGCCAGCAGCTTGGTTCAGCTGGGGAAAAAGACCCAGTACTTC,CASSLVQLGKKTQYF
TRBV4-1,TRBD1,TRBJ1-4,once,TGCGCCAGCAGCCAAGATCCCCCGGGGACAGGGACCGAAAAACTGTTTTTT,CASSQDPPGTGTEKLFF
TRBV7-2,NA,TRBJ2-7,NA,TGTGCCAGCAGCTTAGGGCGCAGGGGTCAGCAGTACTTC,CASSLGRRGQQYF
TRBV30,NA,TRBJ1-2,once,TGTGCCTGGAGTAGGCGGACGCTCTATGGCTACACCTTC,CAWSRRTLYGYTF
TRBV29-1,NA,TRBJ1-1,NA,TGCAGCGTTGTTGGTTTCGCTGAAGCTTTCTTT,CSVVGFAEAFF
TRBV28,TRBD1,TRBJ1-5,NA,TGTGCCAGCAGTTTAACTACAGGGGGCAATCAGCCCCAGCATTTT,CASSLTTGGNQPQHF
TRBV28,TRBD1,TRBJ2-7,once,TGTGCCAGCAGTGATAGGGGGCTATACGAGCAGTACTTC,CASSDRGLYEQYF
TRBV9,NA,TRBJ2-1,NA,TGTGCCAGCAGCGTAGGTGTGGGAACATACAATGAGCAGTTCTTC,CASSVGVGTYNEQFF
TRBV11-2,TRBD2,TRBJ2-1,NA,TGTGCCAGCACCCCCGGACTAGCGGGGGGCCTTTACAATGAGCAGTTCTTC,CASTPGLAGGLYNEQFF
TRBV5-4,NA,TRBJ2-5,NA,TGTGCCAGCAGCTTGACTAGCCGCTTGGAGACCCAGTACTTC,CASSLTSRLETQYF
TRBV5-1,NA,TRBJ1-6,NA,TGCGCCAGCAGCTTGGATGAGGGGAACTCACCCCTCCACTTT,CASSLDEGNSPLHF
TRBV9,NA,TRBJ2-3,NA,TGTGCCAGCAGCGTAGCTGGACTCACTGATGGTACGCAGTATTTT,CASSVAGLTDGTQYF
TRBV15,NA,TRBJ1-3,NA,TGTGCCACCAGCAGAGTCCCATCACCGGGGGGCGGAAACACCATATATTTT,CATSRVPSPGGGNTIYF
TRBV15,TRBD1,TRBJ2-7,NA,TGTGCCACCAGGAGGGACAGCTCCTACGAGCAGTACTTC,CATRRDSSYEQYF
TRBV2,TRBD1,TRBJ1-5,NA,TGTGCCAGCAGTCTACAGGGGAATCAGCCCCAGCATTTT,CASSLQGNQPQHF
TRBV5-6,NA,TRBJ1-4,once,TGTGCCAGCAGCTTAGGGGGTGCTAATGAAAAACTGTTTTTT,CASSLGGANEKLFF
TRBV18,NA,TRBJ2-7,NA,TGTGCCAGCTCACCCATGCCTGTAGGCGAGCAGTACTTC,CASSPMPVGEQYF
TRBV29-1,NA,TRBJ2-3,NA,TGCAGCGTTGAAGGGACGAGCGGGAGCACAGATACGCAGTATTTT,CSVEGTSGSTDTQYF
TRBV30,TRBD1,TRBJ2-5,NA,TGTGCCTACGACAGGGTTCCAGAGACCCAGTACTTC,CAYDRVPETQYF
TRBV7-8,NA,TRBJ1-1,once,TGTGCCAGCAGCTTAGCCGGGGCGATTAACACTGAAGCTTTCTTT,CASSLAGAINTEAFF
TRBV29-1,NA,TRBJ2-5,NA,TGCAGCGTTGAAGTTGGTGGAGAGACCCAGTACTTC,CSVEVGGETQYF
TRBV27,NA,TRBJ2-2,NA,TGTGCCAGCAGTTTTACCGCCGGGGAGCTGTTTTTT,CASSFTAGELFF
TRBV5-4,NA,TRBJ2-7,NA,TGTGCCAGCAGCCAAAACAGAAGATACGAGCAGTACTTC,CASSQNRRYEQYF
TRBV5-1,NA,TRBJ2-1,NA,TGCGCCAGCAGCTTGGCTGAGGGGTTGGCGAATGAGCAGTTCTTC,CASSLAEGLANEQFF